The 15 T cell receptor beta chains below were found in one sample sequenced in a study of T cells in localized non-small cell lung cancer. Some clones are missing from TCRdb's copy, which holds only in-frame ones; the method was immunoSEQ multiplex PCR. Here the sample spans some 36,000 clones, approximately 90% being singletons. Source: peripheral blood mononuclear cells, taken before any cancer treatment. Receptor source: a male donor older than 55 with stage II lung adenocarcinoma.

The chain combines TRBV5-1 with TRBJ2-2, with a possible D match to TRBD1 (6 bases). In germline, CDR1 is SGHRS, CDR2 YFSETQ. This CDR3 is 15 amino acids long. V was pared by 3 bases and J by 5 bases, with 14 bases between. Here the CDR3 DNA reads TGCGCCAGCAGCTCAGGACAGTATCGGACCGGGGAGCTGTTTTTT. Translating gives CASSSGQYRTGELFF.

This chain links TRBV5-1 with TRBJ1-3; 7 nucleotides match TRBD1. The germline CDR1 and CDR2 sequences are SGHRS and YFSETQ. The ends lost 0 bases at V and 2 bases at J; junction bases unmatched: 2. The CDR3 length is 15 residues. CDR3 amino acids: CASSLGDRAGNTIYF. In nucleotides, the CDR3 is TGCGCCAGCAGCTTGGGAGACAGGGCTGGAAACACCATATATTTT.

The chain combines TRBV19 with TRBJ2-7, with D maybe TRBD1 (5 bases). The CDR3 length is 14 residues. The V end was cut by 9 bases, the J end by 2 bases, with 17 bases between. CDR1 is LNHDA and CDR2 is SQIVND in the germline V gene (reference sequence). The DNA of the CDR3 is TGTGCCAGCACCCCCACAGGTGCCCCCTACGAGCAGTACTTC. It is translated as CASTPTGAPYEQYF.

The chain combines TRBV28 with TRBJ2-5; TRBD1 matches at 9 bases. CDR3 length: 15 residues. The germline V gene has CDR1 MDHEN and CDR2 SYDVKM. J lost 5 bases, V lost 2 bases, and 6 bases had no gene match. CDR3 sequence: CASSLLGQGGETQYF. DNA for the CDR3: TGTGCCAGCAGTTTACTGGGACAGGGAGGTGAGACCCAGTACTTC.

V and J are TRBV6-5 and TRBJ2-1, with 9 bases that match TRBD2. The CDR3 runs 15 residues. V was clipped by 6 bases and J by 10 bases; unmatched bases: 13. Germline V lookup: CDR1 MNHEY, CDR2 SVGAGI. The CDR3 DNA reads TGTGCCAGCAGGACGGGCGGGAGGGCCGTCCGCGAGCAGTTCTTC. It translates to CASRTGGRAVREQFF.

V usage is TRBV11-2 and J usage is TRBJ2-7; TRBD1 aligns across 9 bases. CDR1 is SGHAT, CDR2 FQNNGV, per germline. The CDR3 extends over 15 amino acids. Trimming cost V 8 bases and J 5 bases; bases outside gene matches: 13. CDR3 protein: CASVVAGTGWNEQYF. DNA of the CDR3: TGTGCCAGCGTCGTGGCTGGGACAGGGTGGAACGAGCAGTACTTC.

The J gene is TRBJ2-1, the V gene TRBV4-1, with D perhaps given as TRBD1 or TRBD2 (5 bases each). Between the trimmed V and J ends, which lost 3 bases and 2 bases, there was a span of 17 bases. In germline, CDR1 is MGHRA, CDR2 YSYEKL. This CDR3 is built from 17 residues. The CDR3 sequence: CASSHQSGTSPYNEQFF. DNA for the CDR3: TGCGCCAGCAGCCACCAATCCGGGACGAGTCCCTACAATGAGCAGTTCTTC.

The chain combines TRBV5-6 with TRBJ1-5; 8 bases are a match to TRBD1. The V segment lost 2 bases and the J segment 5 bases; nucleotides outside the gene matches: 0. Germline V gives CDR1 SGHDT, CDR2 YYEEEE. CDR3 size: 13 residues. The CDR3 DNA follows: TGTGCCAGCAGCTTACAGGGGGATCAGCCCCAGCATTTT. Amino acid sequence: CASSLQGDQPQHF. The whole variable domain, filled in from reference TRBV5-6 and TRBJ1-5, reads DAGVTQSPTHLIKTRGQQVTLRCSPKSGHDTVSWYQQALGQGPQFIFQYYEEEERQRGNFPDRFSGHQFPNYSSELNVNALLLGDSALYLCASSLQGDQPQHFGDGTRLSIL.

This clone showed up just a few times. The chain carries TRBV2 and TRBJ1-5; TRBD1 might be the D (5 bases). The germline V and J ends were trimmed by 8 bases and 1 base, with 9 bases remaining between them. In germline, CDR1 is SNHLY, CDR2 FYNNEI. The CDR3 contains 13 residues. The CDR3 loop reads CASGRDSNQPQHF. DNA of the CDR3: TGTGCCAGCGGGAGGGACAGCAATCAGCCCCAGCATTTT.

The CDR3 protein is CASTKGRAKFF. In nucleotides, the CDR3 is TGTGCCAGCACTAAAGGGAGGGCTAAATTCTTC. The chain is built from TRBV7-2 and TRBJ2-1; TRBD2 matches 7 bases. V lost 7 bases to trimming and J lost 16 bases; unmatched junction nucleotides: 10. Looked up from germline, CDR1 is SGHTA and CDR2 is FQGNSA. The CDR3 covers 11 residues.

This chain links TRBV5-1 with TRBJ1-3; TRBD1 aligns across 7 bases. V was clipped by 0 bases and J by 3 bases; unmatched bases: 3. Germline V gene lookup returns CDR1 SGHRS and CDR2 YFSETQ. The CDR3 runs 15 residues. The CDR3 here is CASSLAGTVGNTIYF. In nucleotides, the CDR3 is TGCGCCAGCAGCTTGGCCGGGACAGTTGGAAACACCATATATTTT. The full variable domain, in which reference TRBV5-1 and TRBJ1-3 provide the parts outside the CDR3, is KAGVTQTPRYLIKTRGQQVTLSCSPISGHRSVSWYQQTPGQGLQFLFEYFSETQRNKGNFPGRFSGRQFSNSRSEMNVSTLELGDSALYLCASSLAGTVGNTIYFGEGSWLTVV.

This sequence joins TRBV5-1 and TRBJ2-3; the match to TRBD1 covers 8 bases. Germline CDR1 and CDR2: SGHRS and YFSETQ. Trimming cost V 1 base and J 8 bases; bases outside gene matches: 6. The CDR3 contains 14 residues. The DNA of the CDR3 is TGCGCCAGCAGCTTGAGACAGGGGAGAGTTACGCAGTATTTT. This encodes CASSLRQGRVTQYF.

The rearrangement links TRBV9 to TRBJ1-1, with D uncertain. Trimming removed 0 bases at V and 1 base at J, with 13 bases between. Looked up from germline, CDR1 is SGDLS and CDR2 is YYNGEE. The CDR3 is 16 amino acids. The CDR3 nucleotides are TGTGCCAGCAGCGTAGTAGGTGGCATTGCGAACACTGAAGCTTTCTTT. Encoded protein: CASSVVGGIANTEAFF.

CDR3 residues: CASRAQITGANVLTF. The CDR3 nucleotides read TGTGCCAGCAGGGCCCAGATAACGGGGGCCAACGTCCTGACTTTC. The rearrangement joins TRBV2 to TRBJ2-6; no clear D. The CDR3 length is 15 residues. Germline CDR1 is SNHLY and CDR2 is FYNNEI. The V end was cut by 6 bases, the J end by 4 bases, with 13 bases between.

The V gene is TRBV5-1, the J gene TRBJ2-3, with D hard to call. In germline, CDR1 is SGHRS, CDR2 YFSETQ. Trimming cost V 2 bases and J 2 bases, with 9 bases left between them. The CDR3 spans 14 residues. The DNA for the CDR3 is TGCGCCAGCAGCTTCCACTATTTCACAGATACGCAGTATTTT. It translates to CASSFHYFTDTQYF.